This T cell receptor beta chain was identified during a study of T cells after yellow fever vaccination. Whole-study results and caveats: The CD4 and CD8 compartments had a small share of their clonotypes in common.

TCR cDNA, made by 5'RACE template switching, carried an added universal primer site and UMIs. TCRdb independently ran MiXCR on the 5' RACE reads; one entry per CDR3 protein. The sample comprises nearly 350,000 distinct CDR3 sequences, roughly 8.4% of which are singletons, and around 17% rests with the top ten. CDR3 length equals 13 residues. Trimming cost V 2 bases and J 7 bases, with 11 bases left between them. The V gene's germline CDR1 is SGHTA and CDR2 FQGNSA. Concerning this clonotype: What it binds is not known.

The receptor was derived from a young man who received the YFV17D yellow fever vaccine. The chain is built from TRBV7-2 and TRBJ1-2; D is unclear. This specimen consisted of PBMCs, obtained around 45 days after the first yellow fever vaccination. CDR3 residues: CASSLMEGRGYTF. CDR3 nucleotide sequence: TGTGCCAGCAGCTTAATGGAGGGTCGTGGCTACACCTTC.